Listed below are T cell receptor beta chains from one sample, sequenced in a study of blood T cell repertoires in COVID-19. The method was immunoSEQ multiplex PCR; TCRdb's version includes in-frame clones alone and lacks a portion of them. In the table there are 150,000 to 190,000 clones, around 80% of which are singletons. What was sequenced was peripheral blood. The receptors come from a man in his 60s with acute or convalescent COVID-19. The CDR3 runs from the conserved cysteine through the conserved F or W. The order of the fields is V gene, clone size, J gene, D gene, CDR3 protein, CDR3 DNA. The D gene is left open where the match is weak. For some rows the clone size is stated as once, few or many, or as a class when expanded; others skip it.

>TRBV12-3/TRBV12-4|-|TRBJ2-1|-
CASSKDSYNEQFF
TGTGCCAGCAGTAAAGACAGCTACAATGAGCAGTTCTTC
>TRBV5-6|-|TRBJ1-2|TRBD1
CASSSQGTGDLYGYTF
TGTGCCAGCAGCTCGCAAGGGACAGGGGACCTCTATGGCTACACCTTC
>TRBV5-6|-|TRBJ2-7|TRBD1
CASSSLDRATYEQYF
TGTGCCAGCAGCTCGCTCGACAGGGCCACCTACGAGCAGTACTTC
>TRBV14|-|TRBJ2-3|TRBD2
CASSQVWGGNTQYF
TGTGCCAGCAGCCAAGTCTGGGGGGGGAATACGCAGTATTTT
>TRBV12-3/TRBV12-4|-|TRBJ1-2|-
CASSLSPYGYTF
TGTGCCAGCAGTTTATCCCCTTATGGCTACACCTTC
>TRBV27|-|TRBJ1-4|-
CATRTLGNQNEKLFF
TGTGCCACCCGAACCCTAGGCAACCAAAATGAAAAACTGTTTTTT
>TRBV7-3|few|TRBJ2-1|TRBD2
CASSLLAGGPNEQFF
TGTGCCAGCAGCTTATTAGCGGGGGGGCCTAATGAGCAGTTCTTC
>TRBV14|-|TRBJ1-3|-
CASSLNSGNTIYF
TGTGCCAGCAGCCTAAACTCTGGAAACACCATATATTTT
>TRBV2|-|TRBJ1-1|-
CASRPSGGSTEAFF
TGTGCCAGCAGACCGTCAGGAGGGAGCACTGAAGCTTTCTTT
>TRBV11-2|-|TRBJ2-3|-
CASSRLPGTGTDTQYF
TGTGCCAGCAGCCGGCTCCCCGGTACAGGCACAGATACGCAGTATTTT
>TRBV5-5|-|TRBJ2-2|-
CASSWGQATGELFF
TGTGCCAGCAGCTGGGGGCAGGCCACCGGGGAGCTGTTTTTT
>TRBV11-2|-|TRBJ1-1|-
CASSQGSGVTEAFF
TGTGCCAGCAGTCAGGGTTCTGGGGTCACTGAAGCTTTCTTT
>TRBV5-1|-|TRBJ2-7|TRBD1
CASSFGQGAVYEQYF
TGCGCCAGCAGCTTCGGACAGGGGGCTGTCTACGAGCAGTACTTC
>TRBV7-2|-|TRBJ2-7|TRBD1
CASSPGGSSRSEQYF
TGTGCCAGCAGCCCAGGGGGATCCTCTAGATCCGAGCAGTACTTC
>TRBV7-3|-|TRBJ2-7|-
CASSLTAGSYEQYF
TGTGCCAGCAGCTTAACGGCGGGGAGCTACGAGCAGTACTTC
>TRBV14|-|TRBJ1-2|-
CASSLSGTREGYTF
TGTGCCAGCAGCCTTTCCGGGACTCGTGAGGGCTACACCTTC
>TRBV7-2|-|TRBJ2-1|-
CASSHWGERSEQFF
TGTGCCAGCAGCCATTGGGGGGAGCGGAGTGAGCAGTTCTTC
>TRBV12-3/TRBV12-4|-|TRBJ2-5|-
CASSLGAQETQYF
TGTGCCAGCAGTTTGGGAGCTCAAGAGACCCAGTACTTC
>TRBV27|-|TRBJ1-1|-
CASSPQTGEAFF
TGTGCCAGCAGTCCCCAGACAGGAGAAGCTTTCTTT
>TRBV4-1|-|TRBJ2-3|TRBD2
CASSQAGGPLSDTQYF
TGCGCCAGCAGCCAAGCGGGGGGGCCTTTGTCGGATACGCAGTATTTT
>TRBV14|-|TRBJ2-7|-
CASSQEGGRLDYEQYF
TGTGCCAGCAGCCAAGAGGGGGGGCGGCTAGACTACGAGCAGTACTTC
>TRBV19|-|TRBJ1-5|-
CASSIAGGLEPQHF
TGTGCCAGTAGTATAGCCGGGGGGCTAGAGCCCCAGCATTTT
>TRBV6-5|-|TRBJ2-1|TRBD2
CASSYPGRSYNEQFF
TGTGCCAGCAGTTACCCCGGGAGGTCCTACAATGAGCAGTTCTTC
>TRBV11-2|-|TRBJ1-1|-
CASSLDPSIDTEAFF
TGTGCCAGCAGCTTAGACCCATCCATAGACACTGAAGCTTTCTTT
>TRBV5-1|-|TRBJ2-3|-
CASSLSGSLATDTQYF
TGCGCCAGCAGCCTTTCCGGATCTTTAGCCACAGATACGCAGTATTTT
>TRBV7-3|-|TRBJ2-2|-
CASSPDFGRTGELFF
TGTGCCAGCAGCCCGGACTTCGGGCGTACCGGGGAGCTGTTTTTT
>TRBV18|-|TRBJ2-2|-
CASSPPNGDTGELFF
TGTGCCAGCTCACCACCCAACGGGGACACCGGGGAGCTGTTTTTT
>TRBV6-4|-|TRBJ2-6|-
CASSNGEASSGANVLTF
TGTGCCAGCAGTAATGGGGAGGCATCCTCTGGGGCCAACGTCCTGACTTTC